The entry that follows covers one T cell receptor (beta chain) sequence. CD4+ naive, central memory, regulatory and stem cell-like memory subsets were isolated by sorting on CD45RO/CCR7/CD25/CD127/CD95/CD27. Expressed TCRB transcripts were sequenced because the entire RNA isolate underwent reverse transcription. TCRdb's copy holds only in-frame clones and misses some; the assay was immunoSEQ multiplex PCR. Of hundreds of thousands of clones listed, 15% to 20% are singletons. The entry originates in a study of beta chain features in type 1 diabetes. The CDR3 totals 16 residues. The V and J ends lost 5 bases and 3 bases respectively, with 20 bases between them. CDR1 is MNHEY and CDR2 is SMNVEV in the germline V gene (reference sequence).

This sequence joins TRBV27 and TRBJ2-7; D perhaps matches TRBD2 (6 bases). This clonotype was sampled from a woman aged 18-29 years in good health. Sequenced: naive CD4+ T cells from blood. Here the CDR3 reads CASSPGDSGPNYEQYF. The CDR3 region has the DNA TGTGCCAGCAGTCCGGGGGATTCGGGTCCGAACTACGAGCAGTACTTC.